Each of the 21 T cell receptor beta chains below was sequenced from the same sample in a study of blood T cell repertoires in COVID-19. Some clones are missing from TCRdb's copy, which holds only in-frame ones; the method was immunoSEQ multiplex PCR. Here the sample spans some 74,000 clones, 88% being singletons. Sequencing was performed on peripheral blood. Receptors originate from a man aged 50 to 60 with acute or convalescent COVID-19.

The rearrangement uses TRBV18 and TRBJ1-3; 9 bases fit TRBD1. Per germline, CDR1 KGHSH and CDR2 LQKENI. The CDR3 loop spans 14 amino acids. Trimming took 3 bases from V and 8 from J; bases not matched to a gene: 5. The CDR3 nucleotides are TGTGCCAGCTCACCGACAGGGGGTGAAGACACCATATATTTT. Protein sequence: CASSPTGGEDTIYF.

The CDR3 DNA reads as TGTGCCAGCAGCTCGGGTGTAGATACGCAGTATTTT. Translation: CASSSGVDTQYF. This chain links TRBV7-3 with TRBJ2-3; no clear D. Germline assignment: CDR1 SGHTA and CDR2 FQGTGA. The CDR3 consists of 12 residues. V was pared by 4 bases and J by 5 bases, with 7 bases between.

V gene TRBV7-3 combines with J gene TRBJ2-7; tentative D call: TRBD2 (6 bases). This CDR3 is 15 amino acids long. From germline, CDR1 is SGHTA and CDR2 FQGTGA. V was clipped by 5 bases and J by 4 bases, with 18 bases between them. The CDR3 sequence is CASSPSGAGRYEQYF. The CDR3 nucleotides are TGTGCCAGCAGCCCATCGGGAGCGGGTCGGTACGAGCAGTACTTC.

V is TRBV7-2 and J is TRBJ2-3; D ambiguous. This CDR3 is 13 amino acids long. Germline lookup yields CDR1 SGHTA and CDR2 FQGNSA. Trimming removed 7 bases at V and 6 bases at J, with 14 bases between. The CDR3 DNA is TGTGCCAGCACCCTAAGTCGCGTTGATACGCAGTATTTT. Translating gives CASTLSRVDTQYF.

The gene calls are TRBV10-1 and TRBJ1-5; tentative D call: TRBD1 (5 bases). CDR1 is WNHNN and CDR2 is SYGVQD in the germline V gene (reference sequence). CDR3 length: 15 residues. Trimming took off 6 bases at V and 6 bases at J, with 18 bases between the two ends. CDR3 nucleotide sequence: TGCGCCAGCAGGGGGGGTGTTAGGGATTGTCAGCCCCAGCATTTT. Protein sequence: CASRGGVRDCQPQHF.

The genes are TRBV30 and TRBJ1-3; D is unresolved. V was clipped by 3 bases and J by 4 bases, with 16 bases between them. This CDR3 is 15 amino acids long. Germline CDR1 reads GTSNPN; CDR2 reads SVGIG (reference sequence). The CDR3 reads CAWRPQQRTGNTIYF. Here the CDR3 DNA reads TGTGCCTGGAGACCGCAGCAGCGGACCGGAAACACCATATATTTT.

This chain connects TRBV19 to TRBJ1-6, with 10 bases that match TRBD1. V was pared by 5 bases and J by 3 bases, with 4 bases of the junction left unmatched. CDR1 is LNHDA and CDR2 is SQIVND in the germline V gene (reference sequence). The CDR3 has 16 amino acids. This CDR3 reads CASSSRTGGYNSPLHF. The DNA for the CDR3 is TGTGCCAGTAGTTCACGGACAGGGGGCTATAATTCACCCCTCCACTTT.

The chain carries TRBV30 and TRBJ1-3; the match to TRBD1 covers 8 bases. Germline CDR1 is GTSNPN and CDR2 is SVGIG (reference sequence). Trimming removed 5 bases from V and 1 base from J; junction bases left unmatched: 1. The CDR3 has 13 residues. Written as DNA, the CDR3 is TGTGCCTGGGACAGGGGATCTGGAAACACCATATATTTT. It yields the protein CAWDRGSGNTIYF.

V usage is TRBV7-9 and J usage is TRBJ1-2; no definite D call. Trimming stripped 5 bases from V and 8 bases from J, with 18 bases between. Germline values: CDR1 SEHNR, CDR2 FQNEAQ (reference sequence). This CDR3 is built from 14 residues. CDR3 sequence reads: CASSQAYSSGGYTF. The CDR3 DNA follows: TGTGCCAGCAGCCAGGCATATTCTTCGGGGGGCTACACCTTC.

The genes are TRBV6-5 and TRBJ1-5; a weak D match, TRBD1 (6 bases). The CDR3 is made up of 15 amino acids. Germline V gives CDR1 MNHEY, CDR2 SVGAGI. V dropped 6 bases and J dropped 3 bases, with 15 bases sitting between them. For the CDR3, the DNA is TGTGCCAGCAGAGCGGACAGAATCCCCAATCAGCCCCAGCATTTT. Amino acid sequence: CASRADRIPNQPQHF.

The CDR3 bases are TGTGCCAGCTCACCTCAGGGGGAGAGATTCTTC. This encodes CASSPQGERFF. The chain uses TRBV18 and TRBJ2-1; 7 bases agree with TRBD1. CDR1 and CDR2 (germline): KGHSH, LQKENI. The V gene end was trimmed by 3 bases and the J gene end by 16 bases; junction bases not matched to a gene: 6. CDR3 length: 11 amino acids.

V is TRBV13 and J is TRBJ2-1, with TRBD1 matching over 7 bases. CDR3 size: 17 residues. V lost 5 bases to trimming and J lost 4 bases; unmatched junction nucleotides: 14. Germline assignment: CDR1 PRHDT and CDR2 FYEKMQ (reference sequence). The CDR3, as DNA: TGTGCCAGCAGCCTTGGACAGGAACTCAATTGGTACAATGAGCAGTTCTTC. As protein: CASSLGQELNWYNEQFF.

The gene calls are TRBV5-1 and TRBJ1-1; D is possibly TRBD1 (5 bases). The CDR3 runs 14 residues. V was pared by 4 bases and J by 3 bases, with 13 bases between. Germline V gene sequence: CDR1 SGHRS, CDR2 YFSETQ. CDR3 region: CASSQTPGDTEAFF. As DNA, the CDR3 is TGCGCCAGCAGCCAGACCCCGGGGGACACTGAAGCTTTCTTT. Full variable domain (remainder filled in from reference TRBV5-1 and TRBJ1-1): KAGVTQTPRYLIKTRGQQVTLSCSPISGHRSVSWYQQTPGQGLQFLFEYFSETQRNKGNFPGRFSGRQFSNSRSEMNVSTLELGDSALYLCASSQTPGDTEAFFGQGTRLTVV.

V is TRBV27 and J is TRBJ1-1, with a possible D match to TRBD1 (5 bases). Per the germline V gene, CDR1 is MNHEY and CDR2 is SMNVEV (reference sequence). V was pared by 6 bases and J by 1 base, with 15 bases between. The CDR3 contains 15 residues. This CDR3 reads CASRREKTENTEAFF. CDR3 DNA: TGTGCCAGCAGAAGAGAAAAGACAGAGAACACTGAAGCTTTCTTT.

The V and J genes are TRBV18 and TRBJ1-6; D remains ambiguous. Germline lookup yields CDR1 KGHSH and CDR2 LQKENI. Trimming took off 2 bases at V and 5 bases at J, with 10 bases between the two ends. The CDR3 sequence is 15 residues long. CDR3 sequence: CASSPREANNSPLHF. CDR3 in DNA: TGTGCCAGCTCACCAAGGGAGGCCAATAATTCACCCCTCCACTTT.

A few counts support this clone. The rearrangement links TRBV9 to TRBJ1-6; unclear D gene. V was pared by 0 bases and J by 7 bases, with 11 bases between. The CDR3 runs 15 residues. The V gene's germline CDR1 is SGDLS and CDR2 YYNGEE. The chain's CDR3 is CASSVVGGRNSPLHF. CDR3 nucleotide sequence: TGTGCCAGCAGCGTAGTTGGAGGGAGGAATTCACCCCTCCACTTT.

The chain joins TRBV19 to TRBJ2-3; 11 bases map to TRBD2. Per germline, CDR1 LNHDA and CDR2 SQIVND (reference sequence). The CDR3 length is 16 residues. The V and J ends lost 4 bases and 2 bases, in that order; junction bases with no gene match: 5. The CDR3 DNA sequence: TGTGCCAGTAGTAAGACTAGCGGGATCTTCACAGATACGCAGTATTTT. It encodes CASSKTSGIFTDTQYF.

J is TRBJ1-1 and V is TRBV2; D gene ambiguous. The CDR3 has 12 residues. The germline V and J ends were trimmed by 7 bases and 1 base, with 7 bases remaining between them. Per germline, CDR1 SNHLY and CDR2 FYNNEI. Here the CDR3 reads CASKLQNTEAFF. The CDR3 coding sequence is TGTGCCAGCAAACTTCAGAACACTGAAGCTTTCTTT.

This chain uses TRBV25-1 with TRBJ2-3; 13 bases agree with TRBD2. The CDR3 is 18 amino acids. The germline V gene has CDR1 MGHDK and CDR2 SYGVNS. Trimming cost V 5 bases and J 5 bases; bases outside gene matches: 13. The CDR3 DNA is TGTGCCAGCAGTAAACTAGCGGGGGGGCTTTTCGGTGGAGATACGCAGTATTTT. Translated, it gives CASSKLAGGLFGGDTQYF.

The chain carries TRBV19 and TRBJ1-5, with a possible D match to TRBD1 (5 bases). The CDR3 runs 14 residues. Trimming removed 6 bases from V and 2 bases from J, with 11 bases in between. CDR1 LNHDA and CDR2 SQIVND come from the germline V gene (reference sequence). The CDR3 protein is CASRGGGGNQPQHF. CDR3 DNA sequence: TGTGCCAGTAGGGGGGGAGGGGGCAATCAGCCCCAGCATTTT.

This rearrangement joins TRBV24-1 to TRBJ2-7; D perhaps matches TRBD1 (6 bases). Per germline, CDR1 KGHDR and CDR2 SFDVKD. The CDR3 runs to 11 residues. V gave up 9 bases and J gave up 3 bases, with 8 bases separating them. This CDR3 reads CATGDNYEQYF. Here the CDR3 DNA reads TGTGCCACCGGGGACAACTACGAGCAGTACTTC.